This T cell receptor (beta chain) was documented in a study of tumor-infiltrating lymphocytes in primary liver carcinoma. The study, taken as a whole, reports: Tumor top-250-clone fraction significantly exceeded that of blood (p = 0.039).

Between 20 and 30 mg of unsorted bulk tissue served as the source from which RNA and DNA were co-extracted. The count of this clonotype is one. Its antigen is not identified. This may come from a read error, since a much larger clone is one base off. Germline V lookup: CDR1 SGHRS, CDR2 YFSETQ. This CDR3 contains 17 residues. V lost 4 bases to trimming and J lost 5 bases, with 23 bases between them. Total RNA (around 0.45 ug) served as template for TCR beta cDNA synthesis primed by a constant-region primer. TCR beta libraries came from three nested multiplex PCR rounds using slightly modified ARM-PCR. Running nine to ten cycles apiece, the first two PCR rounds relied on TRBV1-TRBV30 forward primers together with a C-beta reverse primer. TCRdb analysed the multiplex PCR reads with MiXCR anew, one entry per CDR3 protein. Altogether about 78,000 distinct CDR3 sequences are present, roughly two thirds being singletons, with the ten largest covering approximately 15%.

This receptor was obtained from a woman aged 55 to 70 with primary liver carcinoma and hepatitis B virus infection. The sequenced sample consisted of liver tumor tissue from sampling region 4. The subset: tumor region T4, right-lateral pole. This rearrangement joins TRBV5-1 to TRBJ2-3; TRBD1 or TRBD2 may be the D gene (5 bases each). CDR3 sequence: CASSPPRGGGIIDTQYF. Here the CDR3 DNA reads TGCGCCAGCAGCCCCCCCCGGGGTGGGGGAATCATAGATACGCAGTATTTT.